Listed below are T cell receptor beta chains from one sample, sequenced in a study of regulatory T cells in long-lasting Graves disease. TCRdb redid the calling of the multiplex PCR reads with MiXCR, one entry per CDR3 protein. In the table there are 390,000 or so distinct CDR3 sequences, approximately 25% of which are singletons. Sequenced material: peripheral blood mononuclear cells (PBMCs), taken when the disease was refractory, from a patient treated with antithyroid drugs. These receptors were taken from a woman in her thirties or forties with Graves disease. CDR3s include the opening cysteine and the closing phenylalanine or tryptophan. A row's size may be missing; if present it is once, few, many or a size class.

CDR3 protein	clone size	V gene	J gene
CSTHSPLAAHRF	-	TRBV20-1	TRBJ2-7
CASRTVLQGGNTIYF	many	TRBV28	TRBJ1-3
CASSSPHIFSSYNSPLHF	-	TRBV7-2	TRBJ1-6
CAARREGEKLFF	-	TRBV10-3	TRBJ1-4
CASSEKGAVGYTF	many	TRBV2	TRBJ1-2
CASNLRGQETQYF	-	TRBV3-1	TRBJ2-5
CASSSDREYEKLFF	many	TRBV11-2	TRBJ1-4
CSVESPTETGYTF	few	TRBV29-1	TRBJ1-2
CASSTTGHAFVPEQYF	few	TRBV19	TRBJ2-7
CASSRDRGLRQPQHF	-	TRBV28	TRBJ1-5
CASSRGTGKETQYF	few	TRBV7-9	TRBJ2-5
CASSYGDRGNYEQYF	many	TRBV6-5	TRBJ2-7
CASSDEGPGTGLANTGELFF	many	TRBV6-1	TRBJ2-2
CASSILNLRDKTSYEQYF	-	TRBV7-9	TRBJ2-7
CASSEWQGLGYEQYF	many	TRBV2	TRBJ2-7
CASSSGLDLAKNIQYF	-	TRBV6-9	TRBJ2-4
CASSQRRLYEETQYF	-	TRBV3-1	TRBJ2-5
CASSRNRINEKLFF	many	TRBV28	TRBJ1-4
CASSPPSQETQYF	many	TRBV18	TRBJ2-5
CASSTSGSTEAFF	many	TRBV12-3/TRBV12-4	TRBJ1-1
CASSSAGNTEAFF	many	TRBV28	TRBJ1-1
CASSYSGEHTEAFF	-	TRBV6-5	TRBJ1-1
CAWRTGRQYSLTEAFF	-	TRBV30	TRBJ1-1
CASSSPDRVSYEQYF	few	TRBV5-1	TRBJ2-7
CSASRTEGYTF	-	TRBV20-1	TRBJ1-2
CAILTELGLAGGPPDTQYF	-	TRBV19	TRBJ2-3
CASRTLTATYEQYF	many	TRBV11-2	TRBJ2-7
CASSPQFAGGHLEQFF	few	TRBV28	TRBJ2-1
CASSLSGLRQETQYF	many	TRBV5-1	TRBJ2-5
CASSLTGERSPLHF	-	TRBV11-2	TRBJ1-6
CASSLTSLNTEAFF	many	TRBV12-3/TRBV12-4	TRBJ1-1
CASSITDRVGHEQYF	many	TRBV28	TRBJ2-7
CASSLLASYEQYF	many	TRBV27	TRBJ2-7
CASSFGTGHSPLHF	many	TRBV28	TRBJ1-6
CASSDEGGVGTGELFF	many	TRBV2	TRBJ2-2
CASSRTGTSYEQFF	-	TRBV7-7	TRBJ2-1
CSVASGTSAYEQYF	few	TRBV29-1	TRBJ2-7
CASSPKQGVNTEAFF	-	TRBV12-3/TRBV12-4	TRBJ1-1
CASSVGQGQFGERETQYF	-	TRBV6-1	TRBJ2-5